A selection of T cell receptor beta chains follows, all from one sample in a study of CD8+ T cells in alopecia areata. Profiling relied on immunoSEQ multiplex PCR, and the TCRdb table lists in-frame clones only, not all of them. The profile covers over 70,000 clones, with approximately 72% appearing a single time and around 22% taken by the ten largest. This specimen consisted of CD8+ T cells sorted from blood, obtained at week 24, from a patient treated with tofacitinib. Every receptor here comes from a human donor with alopecia areata. The CDR3 runs from the conserved cysteine through the conserved F or W. The D gene is left open where the match is weak. The size entry is marked missing in some rows and otherwise reads once, few, many or a size class.

>TRBV25-1|.|.|TRBJ2-1
TGTGCCAGCAGTCCGTTGACAAATTACAATGAGCAGTTCTTC
CASSPLTNYNEQFF
>TRBV7-9|.|.|TRBJ2-5
TGTGCCAGCAGCCCAAGGGACAAATCACAAGAGACCCAGTACTTC
CASSPRDKSQETQYF
>TRBV7-3|.|.|TRBJ2-3
TGTGCCAGCAGCTTAACTGGGATTCGGACAGATACGCAGTATTTT
CASSLTGIRTDTQYF
>TRBV4-1|once|TRBD1|TRBJ2-1
TGCGCCAGCAGCCAAGATTGGGGACAGGGAGGAGGTGAGCAGTTCTTC
CASSQDWGQGGGEQFF
>TRBV10-3|.|.|TRBJ2-3
TGTGCCATCACCCCGGGACTTCCTGGAGATACGCAGTATTTT
CAITPGLPGDTQYF
>TRBV7-8|.|.|TRBJ2-7
TGTGCCAGCAGCTTAGAGAGGAGCTCCTACGAGCAGTACTTC
CASSLERSSYEQYF
>TRBV30|.|.|TRBJ1-1
TGTGCCTGGAGTATTTTTGGTGACACTGAAGCTTTCTTT
CAWSIFGDTEAFF
>TRBV7-8|few|.|TRBJ2-3
TGTGCCAGCAGCTTAGATGTGGGCAGCACAGATACGCAGTATTTT
CASSLDVGSTDTQYF
>TRBV9|few|.|TRBJ2-3
TGTGCCAGCAGCGCGGAAGACGCGAGCACAGATACGCAGTATTTT
CASSAEDASTDTQYF
>TRBV5-8|few|.|TRBJ2-1
TGTGCCAGCAGCTTAAGGGGCGGGAACTCCTACAATGAGCAGTTCTTC
CASSLRGGNSYNEQFF
>TRBV5-1|.|TRBD1|TRBJ2-7
TGCGCCAGCAGTTATCAGGGGGCCCTTGAAGAGCAGTACTTC
CASSYQGALEEQYF
>TRBV7-9|.|TRBD2|TRBJ2-1
TGTGCCAGCAGCTCGACTAGCGGGAGGGCCGACTACAATGAGCAGTTCTTC
CASSSTSGRADYNEQFF
>TRBV7-6|.|.|TRBJ2-1
TGTGCCAGCAGCTTAGGGGGACGCAACAAGCAGTTCTTC
CASSLGGRNKQFF
>TRBV4-1|.|.|TRBJ2-2
TGCGCCAGCAGCCCACTGTACACCGGGGAGCTGTTTTTT
CASSPLYTGELFF
>TRBV4-3|.|TRBD2|TRBJ2-3
TGCGCCAGCAGCCAAGATTCGGGGACTAGAGGCACAGATACGCAGTATTTT
CASSQDSGTRGTDTQYF
>TRBV27|.|TRBD1|TRBJ1-1
TGTGCCAGCAGTTTATCGACAGGGGGGTACACTGAAGCTTTCTTT
CASSLSTGGYTEAFF
>TRBV7-9|.|.|TRBJ2-7
TGTGCCAGCAGCTTTGGTAGCTCCTACGAGCAGTACTTC
CASSFGSSYEQYF
>TRBV9|.|TRBD1|TRBJ2-7
TGTGCCAGCAGCGCCGGATGGACAGGGGCGTACGAGCAGTACTTC
CASSAGWTGAYEQYF
>TRBV7-9|.|.|TRBJ1-2
TGTGCCAGCAGCCGAAGTCCGGGGGCATCGTCCTATGGCTACACCTTC
CASSRSPGASSYGYTF
>TRBV18|.|TRBD1|TRBJ1-2
TGTGCCAGCTCACTTACGGACAGGGGGATACCCAACTATGGCTACACCTTC
CASSLTDRGIPNYGYTF
>TRBV23-1|.|.|TRBJ2-5
TGCGCCATTCGGTGGGGACCTTCTCTTCTGTACCAAGAGACCCAGTACTTC
CAIRWGPSLLYQETQYF
>TRBV7-9|.|TRBD2|TRBJ2-5
TGTGCCAGCACCCCGGGGGGACTCCAAGAGACCCAGTACTTC
CASTPGGLQETQYF